The sequence of this T cell receptor beta chain was determined in a study of blood T cell repertoires in COVID-19. TCRdb's table, derived via immunoSEQ multiplex PCR, lists solely in-frame clones and lacks some. Of a few hundred thousand clones in the sample, 85% to 90% were seen once. The V and J ends lost 2 bases and 5 bases, in that order; junction bases with no gene match: 6. Germline lookup yields CDR1 KGHDR and CDR2 SFDVKD. This CDR3 has 15 residues. The receptor's source is a woman aged 60-75 years in a cohort exposed to, infected with or recovered from COVID-19 (not recorded which). The J gene is TRBJ2-5, the V gene TRBV24-1, with 8 bases that match TRBD1. The material sequenced was PBMCs or T cells enriched from blood (not recorded which). The CDR3 nucleotides read TGTGCCACCAGTGATTATCAGGGGGCGGGGGAGACCCAGTACTTC. Protein sequence: CATSDYQGAGETQYF.